This entry features one T cell receptor beta chain sequence. Drawn from each donor were 7.5 to 10 milliliters of peripheral blood. The data are from a study of blood T cells in healthy people across ages. Then a second PCR, running roughly 7 to 11 cycles, was carried out with a sample-barcoded 5' primer and a J-beta primer mix. TCRdb reprocessed the 5' RACE reads via MiXCR and lists one record per CDR3 protein. Of approximately 1.5 million distinct CDR3 sequences in the sample, approximately 43% were seen once. There are 12 residues in the CDR3. From germline, CDR1 is ENHRY and CDR2 SYGVKD. V was cut by 10 bases and J by 8 bases, with 15 bases left in between.

This receptor was taken from a woman between 18 and 30 years old in good health. V is TRBV10-3 and J is TRBJ2-1, with D perhaps matching TRBD1 (7 bases). Sequenced sample: blood. The CDR3 reads CATGGGGDEQFF. The CDR3 DNA reads TGTGCCACCGGTGGAGGGGGCGATGAGCAGTTCTTC.